One and the same sample provided the 12 T cell receptor beta chains below, sequenced in a study of vaccination effects on CD4 cells after COVID-19. Their recognized antigens are unknown. Assay used: immunoSEQ multiplex PCR; TCRdb lists only in-frame clones, some missing. The repertoire consists of about 66,000 clones, with more than 60% occurring once and the leading ten covering under 2.5%. Isolating CD4+ T cells followed more than eight days of culture. Two-dose vaccination with either BNT162b2 or mRNA-1273 was given to the participants. Material: CD4+ T cells from PBMCs cultured without peptide, obtained after COVID-19 vaccination. The origin of the receptors is a human donor who received a COVID-19 vaccine.

V and J are TRBV27 and TRBJ2-4; D gene uncertain. Trimming removed 3 bases at V and 6 bases at J, with 9 bases between. CDR1 MNHEY and CDR2 SMNVEV come from the germline V gene (reference sequence). The CDR3 has 13 amino acids. DNA of the CDR3: TGTGCCAGCAGTTTTTCCAGCCCAAACATTCAGTACTTC. The encoded protein is CASSFSSPNIQYF.

This chain uses TRBV19 with TRBJ2-6; possibly TRBD1 for D (6 bases). Looked up from germline, CDR1 is LNHDA and CDR2 is SQIVND (reference sequence). The CDR3 sequence is 15 residues long. Trimming took 11 bases from V and 0 from J, leaving 14 bases between them. The CDR3 protein is CAGGPVGSGANVLTF. The CDR3, as DNA: TGTGCCGGGGGCCCAGTGGGCTCTGGGGCCAACGTCCTGACTTTC.

The chain is built from TRBV7-9 and TRBJ1-4; D is perhaps TRBD1 (5 bases). There are 14 residues in the CDR3. Germline CDR1 SEHNR, CDR2 FQNEAQ (reference sequence). The V gene lost 5 bases and the J gene lost 11 bases, with 18 bases spanning the gap. The CDR3 loop reads CASSPAGAERKLFF. Here the CDR3 DNA reads TGTGCCAGCAGCCCAGCCGGGGCTGAGCGGAAACTGTTTTTT.

V and J are TRBV10-3 and TRBJ2-6; 12 bases line up with TRBD2. The V and J ends lost 4 bases and 0 bases, in that order; junction bases with no gene match: 4. CDR1 and CDR2 (germline): ENHRY, SYGVKD. CDR3 size: 18 residues. The chain's CDR3 is CAISGTSGTSSGANVLTF. CDR3 DNA sequence: TGTGCCATCAGTGGGACTAGCGGGACGTCCTCTGGGGCCAACGTCCTGACTTTC.

The rearrangement links TRBV18 to TRBJ1-2; D is possibly TRBD1 (5 bases). The CDR3 has 13 residues. V lost 3 bases to trimming and J lost 6 bases, with 11 bases between them. CDR1 and CDR2 (germline): KGHSH, LQKENI. The CDR3 loop reads CASSPKGRDGYTF. The CDR3 DNA reads as TGTGCCAGCTCACCCAAGGGACGAGATGGCTACACCTTC.

The J gene is TRBJ2-5, the V gene TRBV29-1, with 7 bases fitting TRBD2. The CDR3 contains 12 residues. V lost 4 bases to trimming and J lost 4 bases; unmatched junction nucleotides: 3. CDR1 SQVTM and CDR2 ANQGSEA come from the germline V gene. The CDR3 loop is CSVGWGGETQYF. The CDR3 nucleotides are TGCAGCGTTGGGTGGGGGGGAGAGACCCAGTACTTC.

This chain joins TRBV6-1 and TRBJ1-4; 7 bases are shared with TRBD1. With V trimmed by 3 bases and J by 0 bases, 10 bases remained unmatched. In germline, CDR1 is MNHNS, CDR2 SASEGT. CDR3 length equals 18 residues. DNA of the CDR3: TGTGCCAGCAGTGAGCGCATTACCGGGACAGCAACTAATGAAAAACTGTTTTTT. It specifies CASSERITGTATNEKLFF.

V usage is TRBV25-1 and J usage is TRBJ2-5; a possible D gene is TRBD1 (5 bases). The CDR3 runs 15 residues. Germline V lookup: CDR1 MGHDK, CDR2 SYGVNS. Trimming stripped 0 bases from V and 5 bases from J, with 13 bases between. DNA of the CDR3: TGTGCCAGCAGTGAATACAGGGTATCGCTGGAGACCCAGTACTTC. Protein: CASSEYRVSLETQYF.

V is TRBV30 and J is TRBJ2-7, with a tentative D call TRBD1 (5 bases). Per germline, CDR1 GTSNPN and CDR2 SVGIG (reference sequence). Deletions cut 2 bases from V and 8 bases from J, with 16 bases between. The CDR3 totals 13 residues. CDR3 nucleotide sequence: TGTGCCTGGAGTAAGGGGTTGGAAGGGAAGCAGTACGTC. Its translation: CAWSKGLEGKQYV.

A few counts support this clone. V is TRBV7-2 and J is TRBJ2-5; maybe TRBD1 (5 bases). The germline V gene encodes CDR1 SGHTA and CDR2 FQGNSA. V lost 3 bases, J lost 1 base, and 6 bases lay in between. There are 13 residues in the CDR3. Here the CDR3 reads CASSFRAQETQYF. The CDR3 DNA reads as TGTGCCAGCAGCTTCAGGGCCCAAGAGACCCAGTACTTC.

This rearrangement joins TRBV3-1 (or the pseudogene TRBV3-2) to TRBJ2-6; a possible D gene is TRBD1 (5 bases). CDR3 length equals 15 residues. Germline values: CDR1 LGHDT, CDR2 YNNKEL (reference sequence). The V end lost 2 bases, the J end lost 4 bases, and 9 bases lay between the germline ends. In DNA form, the CDR3 reads TGTGCCAGCAGCCAACAGGGTGGAGGGGCCAACGTCCTGACTTTC. This sequence encodes CASSQQGGGANVLTF.

The chain combines TRBV5-8 with TRBJ1-5, with D unresolved. The CDR3 extends over 15 amino acids. Trimming took 0 bases from V and 0 from J, leaving 7 bases between them. CDR1 is SGHTS and CDR2 is YDEGEE in the germline V gene. DNA of the CDR3: TGTGCCAGCAGCTTGGGATGGGGTAGCAATCAGCCCCAGCATTTT. This gives the protein CASSLGWGSNQPQHF.